Listed below are T cell receptor beta chains from one sample, sequenced in a study of TIL therapy for anti-PD-1-resistant metastatic lung cancer. Data came from immunoSEQ multiplex PCR; TCRdb stores just in-frame clones and leaves some out. The table records approximately 87,000 clones, 55% to 75% of them present only once. Sequenced here: tumor tissue, sampled at baseline. These receptors originate from a person between 30 and 80 years old with non-small cell lung cancer. The CDR3 runs from the conserved cysteine through the conserved F or W. The D gene is left open where the match is weak. Expanded clones are given a class, and other clones once, few, many or no size at all.

d_gene: .; j_gene: TRBJ1-3; len: 15; v_gene: TRBV18; abundance: few; CDR3nt: TGTGCCAGCTCACCACCGGTTGGGACACGAAACACCATATATTTT; CDR3aa: CASSPPVGTRNTIYF
d_gene: .; j_gene: TRBJ1-2; len: 11; v_gene: TRBV5-1; abundance: many; CDR3nt: TGCGCCAGCAGCGGGGACTATGGCTACACCTTC; CDR3aa: CASSGDYGYTF
d_gene: TRBD2; j_gene: TRBJ2-1; len: 13; v_gene: TRBV3-1/TRBV3-2; abundance: .; CDR3nt: TGTGCCAGCATCCCGGGACTAGCGGCTCAGCAGTTCTTC; CDR3aa: CASIPGLAAQQFF
d_gene: TRBD2; j_gene: TRBJ2-5; len: 15; v_gene: TRBV19; abundance: .; CDR3nt: TGTGCCAGTAGTTCCCTAGCGGGAGTAGGCGAGACCCAGTACTTC; CDR3aa: CASSSLAGVGETQYF
d_gene: .; j_gene: TRBJ2-7; len: 16; v_gene: TRBV18; abundance: .; CDR3nt: TGTGCCAGCTCAACCAGGGGGGGCGGCGAAACCTACGAGCAGTACTTC; CDR3aa: CASSTRGGGETYEQYF
d_gene: .; j_gene: TRBJ1-1; len: 10; v_gene: TRBV28; abundance: few; CDR3nt: TGTGCCAGCAGCCGGACTGAAGCTTTCTTT; CDR3aa: CASSRTEAFF
d_gene: .; j_gene: TRBJ1-1; len: 14; v_gene: TRBV23-1; abundance: .; CDR3nt: TGCGCCTCTAGGGCTGGGGGTCCGAACACTGAAGCTTTCTTT; CDR3aa: CASRAGGPNTEAFF
d_gene: .; j_gene: TRBJ2-2; len: 14; v_gene: TRBV20-1; abundance: .; CDR3nt: TGCAGTGCTAGTAGGACATATAACACCGGGGAGCTGTTTTTT; CDR3aa: CSASRTYNTGELFF
d_gene: .; j_gene: TRBJ2-1; len: 14; v_gene: TRBV7-3; abundance: .; CDR3nt: TGTGCCAGCAGCTCCTCCCGGTCTGGTAATGAGCAGTTCTTC; CDR3aa: CASSSSRSGNEQFF
d_gene: TRBD1; j_gene: TRBJ2-7; len: 14; v_gene: TRBV7-2; abundance: few; CDR3nt: TGTGCCAGCAGCCGTGGGACAGGCGTCCGGGAGCAGTACTTC; CDR3aa: CASSRGTGVREQYF
d_gene: .; j_gene: TRBJ1-5; len: 13; v_gene: TRBV3-1/TRBV3-2; abundance: .; CDR3nt: TGTGCCAGCAGTAAAGGGGTCCTTCAGCCCCAGCATTTT; CDR3aa: CASSKGVLQPQHF
d_gene: .; j_gene: TRBJ1-2; len: 13; v_gene: TRBV24-1; abundance: few; CDR3nt: TGTGCCACCAGTGATTTGCGGGGTGGCGGCTACACCTTC; CDR3aa: CATSDLRGGGYTF
d_gene: .; j_gene: TRBJ1-3; len: 14; v_gene: TRBV2; abundance: once; CDR3nt: TGTGCCAGCAACCCACAGGGCTCTGGAAACACCATATATTTT; CDR3aa: CASNPQGSGNTIYF
d_gene: TRBD1; j_gene: TRBJ1-1; len: 17; v_gene: TRBV3-1/TRBV3-2; abundance: .; CDR3nt: TGTGCCAGCAGCCAAGATGGCCTCTCGACAGGGGGCACTGAAGCTTTCTTT; CDR3aa: CASSQDGLSTGGTEAFF
d_gene: TRBD1; j_gene: TRBJ2-1; len: 15; v_gene: TRBV30; abundance: .; CDR3nt: TGTGCCTGGGAGCCCGGGACAGGTTACTACAATGAGCAGTTCTTC; CDR3aa: CAWEPGTGYYNEQFF
d_gene: .; j_gene: TRBJ1-6; len: 12; v_gene: TRBV6-5; abundance: .; CDR3nt: TGTGCCAGCAGCGACCGTAATTCACCCCTCCACTTT; CDR3aa: CASSDRNSPLHF
d_gene: .; j_gene: TRBJ1-2; len: 14; v_gene: TRBV7-2; abundance: .; CDR3nt: TGTGCCAGCAGCTCGAGCCTCGGGAACTATGGCTACACCTTC; CDR3aa: CASSSSLGNYGYTF
d_gene: .; j_gene: TRBJ2-1; len: 11; v_gene: TRBV30; abundance: .; CDR3nt: TGTGCCTGGAGTCCCCTCGAGGAGCAGTTCTTC; CDR3aa: CAWSPLEEQFF
d_gene: TRBD1; j_gene: TRBJ1-1; len: 17; v_gene: TRBV19; abundance: .; CDR3nt: TGTGCCAGTAGTATCCTCGGACAGGGTCAAACAAACACTGAAGCTTTCTTT; CDR3aa: CASSILGQGQTNTEAFF
d_gene: TRBD2; j_gene: TRBJ2-5; len: 15; v_gene: TRBV5-6; abundance: .; CDR3nt: TGTGCCAGCAGTCAAGGCGGGGGAGTTATGGAGACCCAGTACTTC; CDR3aa: CASSQGGGVMETQYF
d_gene: .; j_gene: TRBJ2-7; len: 14; v_gene: TRBV3-1/TRBV3-2; abundance: few; CDR3nt: TGTGCCAGCAGCCAAGTAGTGTTCCCCTACGAGCAGTACTTC; CDR3aa: CASSQVVFPYEQYF
d_gene: .; j_gene: TRBJ1-5; len: 13; v_gene: TRBV19; abundance: few; CDR3nt: TGTGCCAGTAGTATAGAAGACCATCAGCCCCAGCATTTT; CDR3aa: CASSIEDHQPQHF
d_gene: TRBD2; j_gene: TRBJ2-1; len: 19; v_gene: TRBV27; abundance: many; CDR3nt: TGTGCCAGCAGTTTATCTGAATACCGCACGGGACTAGCGGGAGGGGAGCAGTTCTTC; CDR3aa: CASSLSEYRTGLAGGEQFF
d_gene: .; j_gene: TRBJ2-5; len: 15; v_gene: TRBV5-4; abundance: .; CDR3nt: TGTGCCAGCAGCCCCTCCCAGATGATCCAAGAGACCCAGTACTTC; CDR3aa: CASSPSQMIQETQYF